Listed below are T cell receptor beta chains from one sample, sequenced in a study of blood T cell repertoires in COVID-19. The method was immunoSEQ multiplex PCR; TCRdb's version includes in-frame clones alone and lacks a portion of them. The data show about 280,000 clones, with about 85% seen just once and about an eighth held by the top ten. Sequenced input: peripheral blood. Receptors originate from a human donor in a cohort sampled during active COVID-19. CDR3s include the opening cysteine and the closing phenylalanine or tryptophan.

V	J	CDR3
TRBV24-1	TRBJ2-7	CATQGATDYEQYF
TRBV7-2	TRBJ1-5	CASSYYNQPQHF
TRBV7-2	TRBJ1-4	CASSLSGGEKLFF
TRBV19	TRBJ2-5	CASSTPSSPPSPWTQYF
TRBV28	TRBJ1-1	CASSLTGGAGEAFF
TRBV6-5	TRBJ2-3	CASSWQGGRIADTQYF
TRBV5-1	TRBJ1-2	CASSLATGRDNYGYTF
TRBV7-9	TRBJ2-2	CASSPGVDHGELFF
TRBV27	TRBJ1-1	CASSYDRGRNAFF
TRBV27	TRBJ1-2	CASGKTWTGEDGYTF
TRBV2	TRBJ1-2	CASSEGGFAYGYTF
TRBV28	TRBJ1-1	CASSLVVNTEAFF
TRBV5-1	TRBJ2-7	CASRRDSYEQYF
TRBV27	TRBJ2-1	CASRPTSGYWNRNEQFF
TRBV6-5	TRBJ2-3	CASSSESDTQYF
TRBV7-2	TRBJ2-3	CASSLDLAGLTDTQYF
TRBV9	TRBJ2-1	CASSRLAGYNEQFF
TRBV11-3	TRBJ2-1	CASSLDLRVIEINEQFF
TRBV10-2	TRBJ2-5	CASMRGGETQYF
TRBV28	TRBJ2-3	CASSSPRFGERPPDTQYF
TRBV27	TRBJ2-1	CASRTGGNNEQFF
TRBV9	TRBJ2-7	CASSVAAVTGYEQYF
TRBV7-2	TRBJ2-3	CASSLERSGAKLKF
TRBV3-1/TRBV3-2	TRBJ2-7	CASSSTSARYEQYF
TRBV28	TRBJ2-3	CASRMAPDTQYF
TRBV7-6	TRBJ2-3	CASSPRTSGSPDTQYF